These T cell receptor beta chains were read from a single sample in a study of cytomegalovirus exposure and HLA in healthy donors. The assay was immunoSEQ multiplex PCR, and TCRdb's table has in-frame clones only and misses some. The sample consists of 200,000 to 250,000 clones, 88% of them appearing once. Sequenced sample: PBMCs. The source of these receptors is a woman under 30 in good health and CMV-seronegative. Both conserved end residues are part of each CDR3. A D gene is named only where the DNA matches it firmly. Clone sizes are given selectively: once, few, many, or a class where the clone is expanded.

TRBV2	NA	TRBJ1-1	TRBD1	TGTGCCAGCAGTGGGTTCAAAATTCCCACAGGGGACACTGAAGCTTTCTTT	CASSGFKIPTGDTEAFF
TRBV7-2	few	TRBJ1-2	NA	TGTGCCAGCAGCTCGACGACAGGACTCTATGGCTACACCTTC	CASSSTTGLYGYTF
TRBV28	NA	TRBJ1-1	NA	TGTGCCAGCAGGGTTCAGGCCCAAATGAACACTGAAGCTTTCTTT	CASRVQAQMNTEAFF
TRBV30	once	TRBJ2-2	NA	TGTGCCTGGAGCGAAACTAGAACCGGGGAGCTGTTTTTT	CAWSETRTGELFF
TRBV2	NA	TRBJ2-7	NA	TGTGCCAGCAGGGCAGGGTTCTCCTACGAGCAGTACTTC	CASRAGFSYEQYF
TRBV5-1	NA	TRBJ1-2	NA	TGCGCCAGCAGCTTGGACGGGGAAGACGGGTATGGCTACACCTTC	CASSLDGEDGYGYTF
TRBV27	NA	TRBJ2-3	TRBD1	TGTGCCAGCAGTTCCGGGACAGTGAGCACAGATACGCAGTATTTT	CASSSGTVSTDTQYF
TRBV7-9	NA	TRBJ2-7	NA	TGTGCCAGCAGCCACCGACAATCCCCCTACGAGCAGTACTTC	CASSHRQSPYEQYF
TRBV7-8	NA	TRBJ2-7	NA	TGTGCCAGCTGTCAGGGGCGGGTTGTCCAGTACGAGCAGTACTTC	CASCQGRVVQYEQYF
TRBV5-4	NA	TRBJ2-1	TRBD2	TGTGCCAGCAGCCAACCCGGACTAGCGGGCTACAATGAGCAGTTCTTC	CASSQPGLAGYNEQFF
TRBV6-5	NA	TRBJ2-2	TRBD1	TGTGCCAGCAGTCCGAACAGGGGGCGCGGGGAGCTGTTTTTT	CASSPNRGRGELFF
TRBV15	NA	TRBJ2-1	NA	TGTGCCACCAGCAGCTCTGGTGTTGGGGCCAATGAGCAGTTCTTC	CATSSSGVGANEQFF
TRBV27	NA	TRBJ2-3	TRBD2	TGTGCCAGCAGTTGGGCGACTAGCGGGAGTATTACAGATACGCAGTATTTT	CASSWATSGSITDTQYF
TRBV7-9	once	TRBJ2-7	NA	TGTGCCAGCAGCTTAGCGGGGCAGGAGTTAGCCTACGAGCAGTACTTC	CASSLAGQELAYEQYF
TRBV5-1	NA	TRBJ2-7	TRBD2	TGCGCCAGCAGCTTCCTACTAGCGGGAGGCGAGCAGTACTTC	CASSFLLAGGEQYF
TRBV9	NA	TRBJ2-7	NA	TGTGCCAGCAGCGCGGGCGGGCCTTACGAGCAGTACTTC	CASSAGGPYEQYF
TRBV30	NA	TRBJ1-1	NA	TGTGCCTGGCAACACAGGGTGGACACTGAAGCTTTCTTT	CAWQHRVDTEAFF
TRBV6-5	few	TRBJ2-2	NA	TGTGCCAGTAGGGGGGGAAACACCGGGGAGCTGTTTTTT	CASRGGNTGELFF
TRBV5-1	NA	TRBJ2-1	TRBD2	TGCGCCAGCAGCTTAGGGCGGCGGGAGATACCCAAAGCGGATGAGCAGTTCTTC	CASSLGRREIPKADEQFF
TRBV29-1	NA	TRBJ2-7	TRBD2	TGCAGCGTGGTACTAGCGAATTTCGCCTACGAGCAGTACTTC	CSVVLANFAYEQYF
TRBV7-2	NA	TRBJ2-7	NA	TGTGCCAGCAGCTTACAGGGAGGACCCTCCTACGAGCAGTACTTC	CASSLQGGPSYEQYF
TRBV28	NA	TRBJ2-4	TRBD1	TGTGCCAGCTGGGACAGGGCGAGGGTGATTCAGTACTTC	CASWDRARVIQYF
TRBV7-2	once	TRBJ2-2	NA	TGTGCCAGCAGCCCACGAGCCCCCGGGGAGCTGTTTTTT	CASSPRAPGELFF
TRBV6-5	NA	TRBJ1-4	NA	TGTGCCAGCAGCAGATCATCCGGGGGAAAACTGTTTTTT	CASSRSSGGKLFF
TRBV28	once	TRBJ2-7	TRBD1	TGTGCCAGCAGTTTAAGGGGGACAGGGAAGCTCGAGCAGTACTTC	CASSLRGTGKLEQYF
TRBV2	few	TRBJ2-1	TRBD2	TGTGCCACCCTGGGCTTGAGGGCGGGGGATGAGCAGTTCTTC	CATLGLRAGDEQFF
TRBV2	NA	TRBJ1-2	NA	TGTGCCAGCAGTGAAGAGGCCTTGAGGGTTCGCTATGGCTACACCTTC	CASSEEALRVRYGYTF